These 22 T cell receptor beta chains came from one sample sequenced in a study of T-cell reconstitution after alpha-beta-depleted transplantation in children. It was with unique molecular identifiers that the TCRbeta library was prepared. TCRdb recomputed calls from the PCR reads with MiXCR, one row per CDR3 protein. This table holds about 180,000 distinct CDR3 sequences, around 10% found once. Sequenced here: PBMCs, sampled before TCRalphabeta/CD19-depleted stem cell transplant. The receptors come from a boy between 2 and 10 years old with acute myeloid leukemia, due to receive a stem cell transplant.

This clonotype was detected only once. This may be a read error, as it is one base from a much larger clone. The chain joins TRBV7-8 to TRBJ1-5; D uncertain. CDR1 and CDR2 from the germline V gene are SGHVS and FQNEAQ. The CDR3 is made up of 16 amino acids. The CDR3 protein is CASSPNIRGLNHPQHF. CDR3 DNA sequence: TGTGCCAGCAGCCCGAACATCCGGGGATTGAATCACCCCCAGCATTTT.

This clonotype was seen at least ten times. V and J are TRBV5-1 and TRBJ2-1; no reliable D call. The germline CDR1 and CDR2 sequences are SGHRS and YFSETQ. The ends were cut back, 2 bases at V and 0 bases at J, with 9 bases in the middle. CDR3 length: 15 residues. The CDR3 sequence: CASSLALNSYNEQFF. CDR3 nucleotide sequence: TGCGCCAGCAGCTTAGCCCTAAACTCCTACAATGAGCAGTTCTTC.

Ten or more counts support this clonotype. The chain links TRBV18 to TRBJ1-1; D is possibly TRBD1 (5 bases). Trimming removed 0 bases from V and 3 bases from J, with 17 bases in between. CDR1 and CDR2 (germline): KGHSH, LQKENI. This CDR3 spans 17 amino acids. CDR3 sequence (DNA): TGTGCCAGCTCACCACCAGGGGAAAGCCGATATTACACTGAAGCTTTCTTT. Translation gives CASSPPGESRYYTEAFF.

This clonotype was counted at least ten times. The chain joins TRBV21-1 to TRBJ1-1; the table's D call, TRBD1, was not checked against the DNA. TRBV21-1 is a documented pseudogene. CDR3 length: 14 amino acids. The CDR3 coding sequence is TGTGCCAGCAGCAAAAAAGGGGGGAACACTGAAGCTTTCTTT. Amino acids: CASSKKGGNTEAFF.

The chain is built from TRBV20-1 and TRBJ2-5, with a weak D call TRBD2 (6 bases). Looked up from germline, CDR1 is DFQATT and CDR2 is SNEGSKA (reference sequence). Trimming took 0 bases from V and 4 from J, leaving 12 bases between them. This CDR3 contains 14 residues. The CDR3 DNA is TGCAGTGCTAGAGATCGGGGAGCGGGAGAGACCCAGTACTTC. Residues: CSARDRGAGETQYF.

This clonotype was detected many times. The rearrangement joins TRBV12-3 or TRBV12-4 to TRBJ2-1, with D possibly matching TRBD2 (5 bases). V lost 3 bases, J lost 2 bases, and 8 bases lay in between. This CDR3 is 14 amino acids long. The CDR3 DNA reads as TGTGCCAGCAGTTTCCCCGGGACCTACAATGAGCAGTTCTTC. This sequence encodes CASSFPGTYNEQFF.

This clonotype was observed many times. The CDR3 DNA follows: TGCGCCAGCAGGGCAGGGACAGAACAAGAGACCCAGTACTTC. Its protein is CASRAGTEQETQYF. The chain links TRBV5-1 to TRBJ2-5, with 7 bases lining up with TRBD1. CDR1 is SGHRS and CDR2 is YFSETQ in the germline V gene. Trimming took 5 bases from V and 2 from J; bases not matched to a gene: 6. The CDR3 loop spans 14 amino acids.

Ten or more counts support this clonotype. The chain has TRBV20-1 and TRBJ1-1; tentatively, D is TRBD1 (5 bases). Germline CDR1 and CDR2: DFQATT and SNEGSKA (reference sequence). The CDR3 contains 14 residues. The V gene lost 2 bases and the J gene lost 1 base, with 11 bases spanning the gap. CDR3 coding DNA: TGCAGTGCTAGACTCGCAGGGAGGAACACTGAAGCTTTCTTT. It is translated as CSARLAGRNTEAFF.

This clonotype was seen repeatedly, ten times or more. This chain connects TRBV7-9 to TRBJ2-7; D gene ambiguous. The CDR3 runs to 13 residues. Germline CDR1 reads SEHNR; CDR2 reads FQNEAQ (reference sequence). V was pared by 1 base and J by 4 bases, with 8 bases between. The DNA of the CDR3 is TGTGCCAGCAGCTTAGAAAATGTGTACGAGCAGTACTTC. It translates to CASSLENVYEQYF.

This clonotype was counted ten times or more. The V gene is TRBV7-9, the J gene TRBJ2-7, with unresolved D. Germline assignment: CDR1 SEHNR and CDR2 FQNEAQ (reference sequence). Trimming stripped 5 bases from V and 1 base from J, with 9 bases between. The CDR3 is made up of 13 amino acids. CDR3 loop: CASSDRDSYEQYV. The CDR3 region has the DNA TGTGCCAGCAGCGATAGGGATTCCTACGAGCAGTACGTC.

This clonotype was found many times. The V gene is TRBV5-1, the J gene TRBJ2-7; D is uncertain. The CDR3 consists of 16 residues. With 0 bases removed from V and 2 bases from J, the gap between germline ends came to 15 bases. Germline assignment: CDR1 SGHRS and CDR2 YFSETQ. The CDR3 reads CASSLGHTPLTYEQYF. The CDR3 DNA follows: TGCGCCAGCAGCTTGGGACACACACCTTTAACCTACGAGCAGTACTTC.

This clonotype has at least ten counts. The CDR3 protein is CASSQRGSGEKLFF. The CDR3 bases are TGTGCCAGCAGCCAAAGGGGATCGGGTGAAAAACTGTTTTTT. This chain links TRBV16 with TRBJ1-4; D is perhaps TRBD1 (5 bases). CDR1 KGHSY and CDR2 FQNENV come from the germline V gene. There are 14 residues in the CDR3. Trimming shortened V by 2 bases and J by 7 bases, and 11 bases separated the two germline ends.

This clonotype was counted at least ten times. The rearrangement links TRBV20-1 to TRBJ1-2; TRBD1 matches 7 bases. The germline CDR1 and CDR2 sequences are DFQATT and SNEGSKA (reference sequence). Unmatched junction bases numbered 9, after V lost 5 bases and J lost 3 bases. This CDR3 contains 14 residues. CDR3 DNA sequence: TGCAGTGCTCGAAACAGGGGTGAAGACTATGGCTACACCTTC. It translates to CSARNRGEDYGYTF.

Ten or more counts support this clonotype. The chain recombines TRBV4-1 with TRBJ2-1; 7 bases agree with TRBD2. The trim removed 0 bases at V and 2 bases at J, leaving 1 base unmatched. Germline CDR1 and CDR2: MGHRA and YSYEKL. CDR3 length: 15 amino acids. The CDR3 nucleotides read TGCGCCAGCAGCCAAGAGGGGACTACCTACAATGAGCAGTTCTTC. It yields the protein CASSQEGTTYNEQFF.

This clonotype was picked up many times. Just one base apart from a much larger clone, this may be a read error. The chain links TRBV5-6 to TRBJ1-5, with TRBD1 as a possible D gene (5 bases). Between the trimmed V and J ends, which lost 2 bases and 0 bases, there was a span of 6 bases. The CDR3 runs 14 residues. The germline V gene encodes CDR1 SGHDT and CDR2 YYEEEE. CDR3: CASSFRGSNQPQHF. CDR3 DNA sequence: TGTGCCAGCAGCTTTAGGGGTAGCAATCAGCCCCAGCATTTT.

This clonotype was seen many times. The gene calls are TRBV29-1 and TRBJ2-2; D possibly corresponds to TRBD1 (5 bases). Trimming removed 7 bases at V and 3 bases at J, with 12 bases between. The CDR3 loop spans 13 amino acids. Germline V CDR1 and CDR2: SQVTM, ANQGSEA. The CDR3 nucleotides are TGCAGCGCCGACAGAAGGGACACCGGGGAGCTGTTTTTT. It encodes CSADRRDTGELFF.

This clonotype has at least ten counts. This chain joins TRBV9 and TRBJ2-5; 7 bases align to TRBD2. Germline V gene data show CDR1 as SGDLS and CDR2 as YYNGEE. The J segment lost 5 bases and the V segment lost 0 bases, leaving 4 bases of the junction unmatched. This CDR3 is 14 amino acids long. The CDR3: CASSVAGGSETQYF. The CDR3, as DNA: TGTGCCAGCAGCGTAGCGGGCGGGAGTGAGACCCAGTACTTC. The variable domain in full, with the rest retrieved from reference TRBV9 and TRBJ2-5, is DSGVTQTPKHLITATGQRVTLRCSPRSGDLSVYWYQQSLDQGLQFLIQYYNGEERAKGNILERFSAQQFPDLHSELNLSSLELGDSALYFCASSVAGGSETQYFGPGTRLLVL.

This clonotype occurred many times. The V and J genes are TRBV4-1 and TRBJ1-3; no definite D call. The CDR3 extends over 13 amino acids. Trimming stripped 3 bases from V and 1 base from J, with 4 bases between. Looked up from germline, CDR1 is MGHRA and CDR2 is YSYEKL. The CDR3, as DNA: TGCGCCAGCAGCCAGATTTCTGGAAACACCATATATTTT. It specifies CASSQISGNTIYF.

This clonotype was seen ten or more times. V gene TRBV28 combines with J gene TRBJ1-2; D remains ambiguous. The CDR3 runs 15 residues. V was pared by 5 bases and J by 3 bases, with 16 bases between. From germline, CDR1 is MDHEN and CDR2 SYDVKM. As DNA, the CDR3 is TGTGCCAGCAGTCTTACAGTGCTACGAGACTATGGCTACACCTTC. It is translated as CASSLTVLRDYGYTF.

This clonotype was seen ten or more times. This CDR3 reads CASSQVTIVRVGTGELFF. CDR3 DNA sequence: TGCGCCAGCAGCCAAGTAACGATAGTAAGGGTTGGCACCGGGGAGCTGTTTTTT. The chain couples TRBV4-1 to TRBJ2-2; D is ambiguous. V was clipped by 1 base and J by 4 bases, with 19 bases between them. Germline-derived CDR1 and CDR2 are MGHRA and YSYEKL. CDR3 length: 18 residues.

This clonotype was seen many times. The chain is built from TRBV7-8 and TRBJ2-1, with 8 bases aligning to TRBD2. Germline CDR1 is SGHVS and CDR2 is FQNEAQ. The CDR3 is 16 amino acids. V was pared by 4 bases and J by 8 bases, with 13 bases of the junction left unmatched. DNA of the CDR3: TGTGCCAGCAGCTCCATTCCGGGACTGACTAGCGATGAGCAGTTCTTC. It encodes CASSSIPGLTSDEQFF.

Many counts were recorded for this clonotype. The chain combines TRBV20-1 with TRBJ1-1, with a possible D match to TRBD1 (5 bases). The CDR3 is 14 amino acids. V was pared by 0 bases and J by 1 base, with 9 bases between. Germline-derived CDR1 and CDR2 are DFQATT and SNEGSKA (reference sequence). The DNA of the CDR3 is TGCAGTGCTAGAGATAGCCAGGGGAACACTGAAGCTTTCTTT. Translated: CSARDSQGNTEAFF.